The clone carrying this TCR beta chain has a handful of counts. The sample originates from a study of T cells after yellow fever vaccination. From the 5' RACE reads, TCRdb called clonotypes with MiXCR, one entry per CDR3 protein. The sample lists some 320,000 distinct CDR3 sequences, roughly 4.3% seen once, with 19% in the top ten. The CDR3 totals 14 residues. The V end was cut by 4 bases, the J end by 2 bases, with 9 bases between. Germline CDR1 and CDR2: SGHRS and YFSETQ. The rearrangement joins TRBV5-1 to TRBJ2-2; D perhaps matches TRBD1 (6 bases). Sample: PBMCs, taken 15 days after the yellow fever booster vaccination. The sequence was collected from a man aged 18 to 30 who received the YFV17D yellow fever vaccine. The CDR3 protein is CASSETGNTGELFF. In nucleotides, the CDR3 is TGCGCCAGCAGCGAGACAGGAAACACCGGGGAGCTGTTTTTT.